This T cell receptor (beta chain) originates from a study of OX40 agonist ivuxolimab in advanced cancers. Study summary: Ivuxolimab, which patients received intravenously every 2 weeks, was dosed at 0.01 to 10 mg/kg. Study-level findings and limits: Circulating CD4+ and CD8+ T cells showed clonal expansion by week 6 at 0.1 to 3.0 mg/kg.

The table lists this clone with a count of one. Its target is not known. The V end lost 0 bases, the J end lost 2 bases, and 21 bases lay between the germline ends. The CDR3 is made up of 18 amino acids. CDR1 is SGHDT and CDR2 is YYEEEE in the germline V gene. Method: immunoSEQ multiplex PCR; TCRdb's copy keeps in-frame clones and lacks some. Of around 3,600 clones in the sample, around three quarters were seen once. The sequence was collected from an adult with an advanced solid tumor such as melanoma, head and neck, liver or kidney cancer. The rearrangement uses TRBV5-6 and TRBJ2-7; D not certain. The sequencing used CD4+ or CD8+ T cells sorted from blood, collected in a trial of the OX40 agonist ivuxolimab. The CDR3 DNA reads TGTGCCAGCAGCTTGGCCATCCCCTCCCTATCCAGTCCCTACGAGCAGTACTTC. Translating it yields CASSLAIPSLSSPYEQYF. Full variable domain (missing parts from reference TRBV5-6 and TRBJ2-7): DAGVTQSPTHLIKTRGQQVTLRCSPKSGHDTVSWYQQALGQGPQFIFQYYEEEERQRGNFPDRFSGHQFPNYSSELNVNALLLGDSALYLCASSLAIPSLSSPYEQYFGPGTRLTVT.